The 3 T cell receptor beta chains below come from one sample, sequenced in a study of technical replicates of blood from a handful of donors. The repertoire was sequenced with immunoSEQ multiplex PCR; TCRdb's copy has only in-frame clones and lacks some. Of about 100,000 clones listed, 95% are singletons. Sequencing input: T cells isolated from PBMCs. The receptors here all came from a human donor in good health.

The genes are TRBV5-1 and TRBJ2-3; D might be TRBD2 (6 bases). Between the trimmed V and J ends, which lost 2 bases and 1 base, there was a span of 14 bases. This CDR3 is 16 amino acids long. Germline V gives CDR1 SGHRS, CDR2 YFSETQ. The CDR3 loop is CASSFLAEMRTDTQYF. Here the CDR3 DNA reads TGCGCCAGCAGCTTTTTAGCGGAGATGCGCACAGATACGCAGTATTTT.

The chain links TRBV10-1 to TRBJ2-5, with D unclear. The CDR3 is 13 residues long. CDR1 and CDR2 from the germline V gene are WNHNN and SYGVQD (reference sequence). V lost 0 bases, J lost 4 bases, and 6 bases lay in between. DNA for the CDR3: TGCGCCAGCAGTGAGTCTGGGCGAGAGACCCAGTACTTC. Its protein is CASSESGRETQYF.

V usage is TRBV13 and J usage is TRBJ2-1; D ambiguous. Between the trimmed V and J ends, which lost 0 bases and 5 bases, there was a span of 11 bases. The V gene's germline CDR1 is PRHDT and CDR2 FYEKMQ (reference sequence). This CDR3 is built from 15 residues. The CDR3 here is CASSLGAGTHNEQFF. For the CDR3, the DNA is TGTGCCAGCAGCTTAGGGGCAGGAACTCACAATGAGCAGTTCTTC. The whole variable domain, filled in from reference TRBV13 and TRBJ2-1, reads AAGVIQSPRHLIKEKRETATLKCYPIPRHDTVYWYQQGPGQDPQFLISFYEKMQSDKGSIPDRFSAQQFSDYHSELNMSSLELGDSALYFCASSLGAGTHNEQFFGPGTRLTVL.